The 2 T cell receptor beta chains in this list originate from one sample, sequenced in a study of control samples from healthy donors and cancer patients (TCRdb year 2020). The method behind the library was the immunoSEQ multiplex PCR assay. TCRdb obtained this table from immuneACCESS and retained in-frame rearrangements with V and J assigned. These tables miss some clones; where compared with another copy, unresolved V genes account for less than half of the shortfall, and the remainder is unexplained. Counted in this sample were about 140,000 clones; 75% to 95% of them appeared once. The biggest ten clones account for more than 6.5% of the sample. Sequencing input: blood. The receptors were sampled from a man younger than 35 in good health.

J is TRBJ1-1 and V is TRBV6-1; no clear D. Trimming removed 0 bases at V and 6 bases at J, with 8 bases between. This CDR3 is built from 13 residues. Germline lookup yields CDR1 MNHNS and CDR2 SASEGT. CDR3 DNA sequence: TGTGCCAGCAGTGAAGCAAGGGTCGCTGAAGCTTTCTTT. Encoded protein: CASSEARVAEAFF.

This clone was detected only once. The gene calls are TRBV10-1 and TRBJ1-4, with D unclear. The CDR3 has 15 residues. Per the germline V gene, CDR1 is WNHNN and CDR2 is SYGVQD (reference sequence). V gave up 6 bases and J gave up 8 bases, with 19 bases separating them. The CDR3, as DNA: TGCGCCAGCAGCCCCCTCCGTCCTCCGGGGGAAAAACTGTTTTTT. It translates to CASSPLRPPGEKLFF.